The T cell receptor beta chain described here comes from a study of blood T cells in healthy people across ages (dated by TCRdb to 2013 to 2016). Background on the whole study: In model experiments, template switching captured about one uniquely barcoded TCR beta cDNA molecule for every two T cells. Donors of different ages were randomly distributed across sequencing lanes to avoid experimental bias. The study measured age-related changes in TCR beta repertoire diversity using deep sequencing normalized with unique cDNA molecular identifiers. Four age groups were formed from the donors: young (average approximately 15 years), middle-aged (less than 40), aged (roughly 58) and long-lived (more than 75). For two donors (one aged 18 to 29 and one aged 80 or older), the study analyzed two additional independent replicas of 1 million unique cDNA reads from the same blood draw. Overall results and qualifications from the work: Observed TCR beta diversity per million T cells fell roughly linearly with age, and a significant reduction was already apparent by age about 43. Observed TCR beta diversity correlated strongly with the percentage of naive T cells measured by flow cytometry. Estimates of total diversity based on one million sequenced T cells were considered lower bounds and underestimates. Since profiling was done on bulk unsorted PBMCs, naive and antigen-experienced compartments could not be conclusively compared. The long-lived group showed more naive CD4+ T cells, fewer expanded clones and increased TCR diversity than the aged group, suggesting age selection. Because the CMV infection status of the donors was unknown, age-related changes in expanded clonotypes may potentially have been confounded.

This clonotype was detected a few times. Its binding antigen is unknown. No qualities accompany the bases; no much larger clone lies one base away. The roughly 42 donors, aged about 6 to 95 years, were systemically healthy Caucasian individuals from Russia. Each donor gave about 9.8 milliliters of peripheral blood, drawn into EDTA-treated Vacutainer tubes. Ficoll-Paque density-gradient centrifugation was used to isolate PBMCs, with at least 6 million obtained per sample. Trizol reagent was used to extract total RNA from PBMCs, with at least 6 micrograms per sample. Naive CD45RAhigh/CD27high T cell percentages were measured by flow cytometry on a PBMC aliquot from every donor. V and J lose 0 bases and 0 bases, and a span of 19 bases separates them. CDR1 and CDR2 (SGHRS, YFSETQ) derive from the germline V gene. Reading from cysteine to phenylalanine, the CDR3 counts 19 amino acids. Solely the CDR3 DNA is kept, with 57 bases framed from the first base.

The method behind the library was 5' RACE. TCRdb shows the sequencer as Illumina HiSeq 2500. A second PCR of about 6 to 12 cycles was run with a J-beta primer mix and a sample-barcoded 5' primer. A unique molecular identifier was introduced onto each TCR beta cDNA molecule by a template-switch 5' adaptor carrying 12 random nucleotides. At least 2.5 million CDR3-containing paired-end reads were obtained from each sample. All of the RNA was converted into first-strand cDNA using the Mint cDNA synthesis kit, with a TRBC-specific oligonucleotide serving as the primer. Following uracil-DNA glycosylase treatment, a first 18-cycle PCR with universal primers M1SS and BC2_uni_R was performed on all cDNA. On the authors' methods: Normalization of each sample was performed by random selection of 1 million high-quality reads, each carrying a distinct molecular identifier. Reads with shared molecular identifiers were discarded instead of being binned into consensus sequences. MiTCR, set to a Q25 quality threshold and the strictest error-elimination algorithm, was used for CDR3 identification, clonotype clustering and error correction. A nonparametric unseen species model with Euler transformation was used to estimate lower-bound total TCR beta diversity. The public reads were run again by TCRdb, first through fastp at Q25 and then through MiXCR, and only productive beta chains were kept. Each CDR3 protein gets just one entry, which takes the most common genes and DNA from the rows behind it. The V and J calls were not made by the authors but by TCRdb's processing. The sample table contains 550,000 to 600,000 distinct CDR3 sequences; only one count was recorded for about 25% of them. The ten largest clones capture less than 20% of the sample.

The sample consisted of blood. The source is a woman in her sixties or seventies in good health. The chain is assembled from TRBV5-1 and TRBJ2-4; D gene: possibly TRBD2, on 5 matching bases. The CDR3 region: CASSLEIRGERLAKNIQYF. The sequence in DNA is TGCGCCAGCAGCTTGGAGATACGTGGGGAGAGGCTAGCCAAAAACATTCAGTACTTC.